One sample yielded the 12 T cell receptor beta chains listed below, sequenced in a study of T cells in Graves' hyperthyroidism and ophthalmopathy. The source material, RNA transcripts, was used to amplify TCR beta CDR3 regions. Initially, a first-round RT-PCR of the TCR CDR3 employed the HTBI primer set. TCRdb used MiXCR to reprocess the multiplex PCR reads, holding one entry per CDR3 protein. The data hold roughly 350,000 distinct CDR3 sequences, with about 14% observed a single time. The sequencing input was blood. The receptors derive from a woman aged 25 to 39 with Graves' ophthalmopathy.

This clonotype has at least ten counts. V and J are TRBV29-1 and TRBJ1-1, with TRBD1 matching over 7 bases. Per the germline V gene, CDR1 is SQVTM and CDR2 is ANQGSEA. V lost 4 bases and J lost 0; bases outside the gene matches: 5. CDR3 length equals 14 residues. CDR3 in DNA: TGCAGCGTTGGACAGGGCCCCATGAACACTGAAGCTTTCTTT. Its protein is CSVGQGPMNTEAFF.

This clonotype was seen repeatedly, ten times or more. The V gene is TRBV30, the J gene TRBJ2-2; D ambiguous. Trimming cost V 0 bases and J 0 bases, with 17 bases left between them. This CDR3 is 18 amino acids long. Germline CDR1 and CDR2: GTSNPN and SVGIG (reference sequence). The CDR3 DNA is TGTGCCTGGAGTGTACTCATGGTGGACGGTGCGAACACCGGGGAGCTGTTTTTT. It translates to CAWSVLMVDGANTGELFF.

Many counts were recorded for this clonotype. The rearrangement uses TRBV30 and TRBJ2-3; D perhaps matches TRBD2 (5 bases). The CDR3 is 14 amino acids. Trimming cost V 5 bases and J 0 bases, with 12 bases left between them. Germline V lookup: CDR1 GTSNPN, CDR2 SVGIG (reference sequence). The CDR3 coding sequence is TGTGCCTGGTGGACTGAGGCTAGCACAGATACGCAGTATTTT. As protein: CAWWTEASTDTQYF.

Many counts were recorded for this clonotype. CDR3 amino acids: CASSQDWGEQYF. Written as DNA, the CDR3 is TGTGCCAGCAGCCAAGATTGGGGAGAGCAGTACTTC. This chain links TRBV3-1 with TRBJ2-7; D uncertain. V lost 0 bases and J lost 7, with 7 bases in between. This CDR3 is 12 amino acids long. Germline-derived CDR1 and CDR2 are LGHDT and YNNKEL (reference sequence).

In its sample, this clonotype was seen a few times. This chain joins TRBV9 and TRBJ1-1, with D possibly TRBD1 on 5 matching bases. The CDR3 contains 14 residues. V lost 2 bases to trimming and J lost 4 bases, with 12 bases between them. CDR1 SGDLS and CDR2 YYNGEE come from the germline V gene. This chain's CDR3 is CASSVSGRGTEAFF. CDR3 nucleotide sequence: TGTGCCAGCAGCGTTTCAGGGCGAGGCACTGAAGCTTTCTTT.

The chain employs TRBV28 and TRBJ1-6; D is possibly TRBD1 (5 bases). Germline V CDR1 and CDR2: MDHEN, SYDVKM. V lost 4 bases, J lost 6 bases, and 13 bases lay in between. The CDR3 loop spans 15 amino acids. DNA for the CDR3: TGTGCCAGCAGTTCCCCAGGGACGGGTAATTCACCCCTCCACTTT. Protein sequence: CASSSPGTGNSPLHF. Full variable domain (missing parts from reference TRBV28 and TRBJ1-6): DVKVTQSSRYLVKRTGEKVFLECVQDMDHENMFWYRQDPGLGLRLIYFSYDVKMKEKGDIPEGYSVSREKKERFSLILESASTNQTSMYLCASSSPGTGNSPLHFGNGTRLTVT.

This clonotype was picked up many times. V usage is TRBV24-1 and J usage is TRBJ2-1; D not certain. CDR3 length: 12 residues. Germline CDR1 reads KGHDR; CDR2 reads SFDVKD. V was pared by 4 bases and J by 5 bases, with 5 bases between. The CDR3 protein is CATSEGNNEQFF. CDR3 DNA: TGTGCCACCAGTGAGGGGAACAATGAGCAGTTCTTC.

This clonotype occurred many times. The chain combines TRBV27 with TRBJ2-2, with 11 nucleotides matching TRBD2. This CDR3 is built from 18 residues. The germline CDR1 and CDR2 sequences are MNHEY and SMNVEV (reference sequence). V lost 3 bases and J lost 0; bases outside the gene matches: 6. The CDR3: CASSFYLAGGPNTGELFF. CDR3 nucleotides: TGTGCCAGCAGTTTCTATCTAGCGGGGGGACCGAACACCGGGGAGCTGTTTTTT.

This clonotype has at least ten counts. This chain links TRBV4-1 with TRBJ2-3, with D possibly being TRBD2 (5 bases). The germline V gene has CDR1 MGHRA and CDR2 YSYEKL. The ends were cut back, 2 bases at V and 4 bases at J, with 13 bases in the middle. The length of the CDR3 is 15 residues. The CDR3: CASSQLDYGADTQYF. DNA for the CDR3: TGCGCCAGCAGCCAACTTGACTACGGTGCAGATACGCAGTATTTT.

This clonotype was detected ten times or more. V usage is TRBV20-1 and J usage is TRBJ1-1, with TRBD1 matching over 9 bases. J was trimmed by 1 base and V by 7 bases; bases with no gene match: 13. The CDR3 totals 16 residues. Per germline, CDR1 DFQATT and CDR2 SNEGSKA (reference sequence). CDR3 region: CSVTGIQGAGNTEAFF. CDR3 nucleotides: TGCAGTGTCACGGGGATACAGGGGGCAGGGAACACTGAAGCTTTCTTT.

This clonotype was picked up many times. The chain is built from TRBV2 and TRBJ1-5, with D possibly matching TRBD1 (6 bases). The germline V gene encodes CDR1 SNHLY and CDR2 FYNNEI. The V end lost 4 bases, the J end lost 6 bases, and 13 bases lay between the germline ends. CDR3 size: 14 residues. CDR3 nucleotides: TGTGCCAGCAGTGTAACAGGGCAGGGTCAGCCCCAGCATTTT. Translation gives CASSVTGQGQPQHF.

This clonotype has a count of ten or more. This rearrangement joins TRBV15 to TRBJ1-5, with no clear D. The CDR3 covers 13 residues. Germline assignment: CDR1 LNHNV and CDR2 YYDKDF (reference sequence). V was clipped by 4 bases and J by 7 bases, with 11 bases between them. In nucleotides, the CDR3 is TGTGCCACCAGCAAGGGTTTGGGGCAGCCCCAGCATTTT. This sequence encodes CATSKGLGQPQHF.